These T cell receptor beta chains were read from a single sample in a study of blood T cell repertoires in COVID-19. TCRdb's table, derived via immunoSEQ multiplex PCR, lists solely in-frame clones and lacks some. The table records 270,000 or so clones, over 85% of them present only once. The material sequenced was peripheral blood. The receptors were sampled from a woman aged 25 to 39 with COVID-19, enrolled during active disease. The CDR3 runs from the conserved cysteine through the conserved F or W. The D gene is left open where the match is weak. Clone sizes are given selectively: once, few, many, or a class where the clone is expanded.

D gene,V gene,CDR3 length,J gene,clone size,CDR3 protein,CDR3 DNA
TRBD1,TRBV6-5,12,TRBJ2-3,.,CATTGDTDTQYF,TGTGCCACGACAGGGGACACAGATACGCAGTATTTT
TRBD1,TRBV11-2,15,TRBJ2-7,.,CASSLGTGGGWEQYF,TGTGCCAGCAGCTTAGGGACAGGGGGGGGATGGGAGCAGTACTTC
.,TRBV18,16,TRBJ2-1,.,CASSVTGLARNNEQFF,TGTGCCAGCTCGGTTACAGGGTTGGCGAGGAACAATGAGCAGTTCTTC
.,TRBV28,15,TRBJ2-5,.,CASSVILDLQETQYF,TGTGCCAGCAGTGTCATACTAGATCTCCAAGAGACCCAGTACTTC
TRBD1,TRBV19,14,TRBJ1-2,.,CAPEVGDRGPGYTF,TGTGCCCCCGAAGTCGGGGACAGGGGGCCTGGCTACACCTTC
TRBD1,TRBV11-2,17,TRBJ1-6,medium-sized,CASSLEGGTGGYSPLHF,TGTGCCAGCAGCTTAGAGGGAGGGACAGGGGGCTATTCACCCCTCCACTTT
.,TRBV28,13,TRBJ1-1,.,CASSFYARAEAFF,TGTGCCAGCAGTTTCTACGCCCGAGCTGAAGCTTTCTTT
.,TRBV7-6,15,TRBJ1-2,once,CASSLLSSSNYGYTF,TGTGCCAGCAGTTTACTTAGCAGTTCTAACTATGGCTACACCTTC
TRBD1,TRBV5-1,18,TRBJ2-2,.,CASSLALGQGVNTGELFF,TGCGCCAGCAGCTTGGCCCTTGGACAGGGAGTAAACACCGGGGAGCTGTTTTTT
TRBD1,TRBV7-8,15,TRBJ1-2,.,CASSSRTGHNYGYTF,TGTGCCAGCAGCTCCCGGACAGGCCACAACTATGGCTACACCTTC
.,TRBV10-3,13,TRBJ2-7,.,CAISLVAGYEQYF,TGTGCCATCAGTCTCGTTGCAGGGTACGAGCAGTACTTC
.,TRBV6-5,12,TRBJ2-1,.,CASSYSGNEQFF,TGTGCCAGCAGTTACAGCGGCAATGAGCAGTTCTTC
.,TRBV6-4,13,TRBJ2-1,.,CASSDGRDNEQFF,TGTGCCAGCAGTGACGGCAGGGACAATGAGCAGTTCTTC
.,TRBV6-5,14,TRBJ1-5,.,CASRRTVLDQPQHF,TGTGCCAGCAGGAGAACGGTCCTGGATCAGCCCCAGCATTTT
.,TRBV24-1,13,TRBJ1-2,.,CATSEGAGWGYTF,TGTGCCACCAGTGAGGGGGCAGGGTGGGGCTACACCTTC
.,TRBV5-1,13,TRBJ1-2,once,CASSLRENYGYTF,TGCGCCAGCAGCTTGCGGGAAAACTATGGCTACACCTTC
TRBD2,TRBV6-5,15,TRBJ2-5,.,CASSQGLAIGETQYF,TGTGCCAGCAGTCAGGGACTAGCAATTGGAGAGACCCAGTACTTC
.,TRBV7-8,14,TRBJ1-3,.,CASSPQGFGNTIYF,TGTGCCAGCAGCCCACAGGGTTTTGGAAACACCATATATTTT
TRBD2,TRBV3-1/TRBV3-2,14,TRBJ2-5,.,CASSGGGLRETQYF,TGTGCCAGCAGCGGCGGGGGGCTCCGGGAGACCCAGTACTTC
.,TRBV7-9,13,TRBJ2-3,once,CASSSSLSDTQYF,TGTGCCAGCAGTTCGAGCTTGTCAGATACGCAGTATTTT
.,TRBV5-6,14,TRBJ1-6,.,CASSGLGVSSPLHF,TGTGCCAGCAGTGGGCTCGGGGTATCGTCACCCCTCCACTTT
TRBD2,TRBV5-1,15,TRBJ2-1,.,CASSPAGGSYNEQFF,TGCGCCAGCAGCCCAGCGGGGGGCTCCTACAATGAGCAGTTCTTC
TRBD1,TRBV5-4,16,TRBJ1-4,once,CASSLNPQGGNEKLFF,TGTGCCAGCAGCCTTAACCCACAGGGGGGTAATGAAAAACTGTTTTTT
.,TRBV19,11,TRBJ1-1,.,CASSVGAEAFF,TGTGCCAGCTCTGTCGGTGCTGAAGCTTTCTTT
TRBD2,TRBV6-5,14,TRBJ2-3,.,CANLAGGLTDTQYF,TGTGCCAACTTAGCGGGGGGCCTCACAGATACGCAGTATTTT
TRBD2,TRBV15,16,TRBJ2-1,.,CATRGRELAGGGEQFF,TGTGCCACCAGAGGCCGGGAACTAGCGGGGGGTGGTGAGCAGTTCTTC
TRBD2,TRBV19,14,TRBJ2-3,.,CASNGGGITDTQYF,TGTGCCAGTAACGGCGGGGGGATCACAGATACGCAGTATTTT
.,TRBV7-8,15,TRBJ2-7,.,CASSFNPRSFYEQYF,TGTGCCAGCAGCTTTAACCCTAGATCCTTTTACGAGCAGTACTTC
TRBD1,TRBV7-9,13,TRBJ1-1,.,CASSLDLTGEAFF,TGTGCCAGCAGCTTAGATTTGACAGGGGAAGCTTTCTTT
.,TRBV18,13,TRBJ2-7,.,CASSPPTDYEQYF,TGTGCCAGCTCACCACCAACAGACTACGAGCAGTACTTC
.,TRBV9,13,TRBJ1-2,.,CASSADRKVGYTF,TGTGCCAGCAGCGCTGACAGGAAGGTGGGCTACACCTTC
TRBD1,TRBV7-9,14,TRBJ1-4,.,CASSLGQEGEKLFF,TGTGCCAGCAGTCTCGGACAGGAAGGTGAAAAACTGTTTTTT
.,TRBV27,14,TRBJ1-6,.,CASSLTGGFSPLHF,TGTGCCAGCAGTTTAACGGGAGGGTTTTCACCCCTCCACTTT